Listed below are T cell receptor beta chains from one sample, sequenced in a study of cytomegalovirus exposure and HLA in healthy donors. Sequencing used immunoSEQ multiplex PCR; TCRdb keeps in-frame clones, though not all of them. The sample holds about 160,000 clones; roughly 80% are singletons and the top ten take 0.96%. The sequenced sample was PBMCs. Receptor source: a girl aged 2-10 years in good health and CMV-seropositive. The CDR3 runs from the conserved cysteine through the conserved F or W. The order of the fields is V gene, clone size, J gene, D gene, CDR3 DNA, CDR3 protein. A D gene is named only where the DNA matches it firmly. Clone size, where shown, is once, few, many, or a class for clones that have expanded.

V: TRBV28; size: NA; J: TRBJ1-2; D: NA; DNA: TGTGCCAGCAGTTTTGAGGGGGACACGTATGGCTACACCTTC; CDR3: CASSFEGDTYGYTF
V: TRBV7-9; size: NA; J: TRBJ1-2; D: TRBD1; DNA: TGTGCCAGCAGCTTAGGCGGAAATCCACAGGGGAGTGGCTACACCTTC; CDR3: CASSLGGNPQGSGYTF
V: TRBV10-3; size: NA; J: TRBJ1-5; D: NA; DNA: TGTGCCATCAGTGATTCGGGTCCAAATCAGCCCCAGCATTTT; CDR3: CAISDSGPNQPQHF
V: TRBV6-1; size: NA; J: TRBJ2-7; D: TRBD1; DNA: TGTGCCAGCAGTACCCGACAGGGAAGAGTCCACGAGCAGTACTTC; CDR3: CASSTRQGRVHEQYF
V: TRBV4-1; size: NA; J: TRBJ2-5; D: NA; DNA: TGCGCCAGCAGCCAATCGGGCGGGGATTTCCAAGAGACCCAGTACTTC; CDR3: CASSQSGGDFQETQYF
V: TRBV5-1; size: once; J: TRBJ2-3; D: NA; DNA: TGCGCCAGCAGCATTAACACAGATACGCAGTATTTT; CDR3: CASSINTDTQYF
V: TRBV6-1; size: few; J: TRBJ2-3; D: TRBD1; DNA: TGTGCCAGCAGCGGACAGGGGGTCACAGATACGCAGTATTTT; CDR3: CASSGQGVTDTQYF
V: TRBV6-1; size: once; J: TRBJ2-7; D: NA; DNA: TGTGCCAGCAGTGAACAAGGGCTAGCCAACGAGCAGTACTTC; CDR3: CASSEQGLANEQYF
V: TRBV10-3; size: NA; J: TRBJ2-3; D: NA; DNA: TGTGCCATCAGGTCTAGCACAGATACGCAGTATTTT; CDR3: CAIRSSTDTQYF
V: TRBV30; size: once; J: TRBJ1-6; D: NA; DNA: TGTGCCTGGAGCGGGACTAATAATTCACCCCTCCACTTT; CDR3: CAWSGTNNSPLHF
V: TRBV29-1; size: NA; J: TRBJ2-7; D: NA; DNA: TGCAGCGGTGGCGAGGGACTTGTCTACGAGCAGTACTTC; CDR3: CSGGEGLVYEQYF
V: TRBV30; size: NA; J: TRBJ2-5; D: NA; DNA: TGTGCCTGGAGTACGGCTAGACAAGAGACCCAGTACTTC; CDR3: CAWSTARQETQYF
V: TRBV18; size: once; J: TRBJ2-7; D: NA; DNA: TGTGCCAGCTCCCCGTACGGTTATCGCGAGCAGTACTTC; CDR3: CASSPYGYREQYF
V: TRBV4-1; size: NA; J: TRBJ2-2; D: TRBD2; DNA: TGCGCCAGCAGCCAAGATTTCGGGAGGAGGGGCGGGGAGCTGTTTTTT; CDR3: CASSQDFGRRGGELFF
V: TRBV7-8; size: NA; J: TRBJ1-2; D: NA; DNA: TGTGCCAGCAGCTTAGCTTCAGCGCGGCTTAACCCGAGTAACTATGGCTACACCTTC; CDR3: CASSLASARLNPSNYGYTF
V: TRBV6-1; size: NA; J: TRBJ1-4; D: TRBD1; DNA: TGTGCCAGCACCGGACAGGGGGCCCAAAAACTGTTTTTT; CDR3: CASTGQGAQKLFF
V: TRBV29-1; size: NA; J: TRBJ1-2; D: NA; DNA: TGCAGCGGCGGACAGTTCTATGGCTACACCTTC; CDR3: CSGGQFYGYTF
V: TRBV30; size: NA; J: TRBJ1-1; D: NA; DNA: TGTGCCTGGCAGCGAGGGGGCACTGAAGCTTTCTTT; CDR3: CAWQRGGTEAFF
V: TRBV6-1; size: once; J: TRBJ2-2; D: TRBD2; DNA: TGTGCCAGCACCGAAGCACTAGCGGCCGGGGAGCTGTTTTTT; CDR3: CASTEALAAGELFF
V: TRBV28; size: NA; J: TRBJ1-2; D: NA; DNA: TGTGCCAGCAGTTTTCTTTCCGGCAGCATGAGGGACTATGGCTACACCTTC; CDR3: CASSFLSGSMRDYGYTF
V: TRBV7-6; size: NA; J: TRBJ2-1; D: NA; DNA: TGTGCCAGCAGCCCCCAAGCGTCCCTACGGTACAATGAGCAGTTCTTC; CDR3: CASSPQASLRYNEQFF
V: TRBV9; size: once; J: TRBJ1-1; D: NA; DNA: TGTGCCAGCAGCGTACCAGGGGACACTGAAGCTTTCTTT; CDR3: CASSVPGDTEAFF
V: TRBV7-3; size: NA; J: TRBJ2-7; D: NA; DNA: TGTGCCAGCAGTACAGGTCTAGGAAAAGGCTACGAGCAGTACTTC; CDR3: CASSTGLGKGYEQYF
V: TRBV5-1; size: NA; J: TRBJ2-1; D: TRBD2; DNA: TGCGCCAGCAGCTCAGGGACTAGCGGGAGGTCCTACAATGAGCAGTTCTTC; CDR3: CASSSGTSGRSYNEQFF
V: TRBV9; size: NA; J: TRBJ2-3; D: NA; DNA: TGTGCCAGCAGCGTAGCTACGAGAGGGCCATCGAAATATCATCTTACCACAGATACGCAGTATTTT; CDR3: CASSVATRGPSKYHLTTDTQYF
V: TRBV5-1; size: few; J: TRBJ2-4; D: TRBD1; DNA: TGCGCCAGCAGCACAGGGGTAGTTGCCAAAAACATTCAGTACTTC; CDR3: CASSTGVVAKNIQYF
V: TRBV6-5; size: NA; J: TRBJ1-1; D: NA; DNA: TGTGCCAGCAGTTCTACTCGGAACACTGAAGCTTTCTTT; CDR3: CASSSTRNTEAFF
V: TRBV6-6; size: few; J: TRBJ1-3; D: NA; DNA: TGTGCCAGCACCTTCGACAGTGGAGGAAACACCATATATTTT; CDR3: CASTFDSGGNTIYF
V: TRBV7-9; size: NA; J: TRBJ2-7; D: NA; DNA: TGTGCCAGCAGTCCTCTCCGACCCGGCTCGGGTAAAGGCGAGCAGTACTTC; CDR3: CASSPLRPGSGKGEQYF
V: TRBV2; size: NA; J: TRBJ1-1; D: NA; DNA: TGTGCCAGCAGCAGGGAAGCTGAAGCTTTCTTT; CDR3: CASSREAEAFF
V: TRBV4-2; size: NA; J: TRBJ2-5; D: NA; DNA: TGTGCCAGCAGCCAAGAAAGGACGCGGGGCCAAGAGACCCAGTACTTC; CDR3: CASSQERTRGQETQYF
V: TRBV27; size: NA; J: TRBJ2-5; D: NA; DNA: TGTGCCAGCACCCGTCGCCCGGGTCAGTTGGAGACCCAGTACTTC; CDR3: CASTRRPGQLETQYF
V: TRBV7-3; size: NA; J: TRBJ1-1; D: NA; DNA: TGTGCCAGCAGCCGGGGGAGGACTGAAGCTTTCTTT; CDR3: CASSRGRTEAFF
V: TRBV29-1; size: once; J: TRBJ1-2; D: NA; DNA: TGCAGCGCCCCGGGTGAGGGTTTCCCCTATGGCTACACCTTC; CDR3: CSAPGEGFPYGYTF
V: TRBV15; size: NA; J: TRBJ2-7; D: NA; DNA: TGTGCCACCAGCAGAGATGAGGCAGGGCCCTACGAGCAGTACTTC; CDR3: CATSRDEAGPYEQYF
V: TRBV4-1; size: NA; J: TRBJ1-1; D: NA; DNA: TGCGCCAGCAGCCACTTAGCGGTGAACACTGAAGCTTTCTTT; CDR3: CASSHLAVNTEAFF
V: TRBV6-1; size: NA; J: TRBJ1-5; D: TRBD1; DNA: TGTGTCACAGGGGAAAGCAATCAGCCCCAGCATTTT; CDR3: CVTGESNQPQHF